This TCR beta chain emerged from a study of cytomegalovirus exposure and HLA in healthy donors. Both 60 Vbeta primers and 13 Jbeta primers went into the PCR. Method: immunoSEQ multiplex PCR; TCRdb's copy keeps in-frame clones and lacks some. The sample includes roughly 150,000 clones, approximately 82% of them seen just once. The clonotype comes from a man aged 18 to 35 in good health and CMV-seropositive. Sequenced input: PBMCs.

The CDR3 loop reads CASSRGGAYEQYF. The CDR3 nucleotides read TGTGCCAGCAGTAGGGGCGGAGCTTACGAGCAGTACTTC. The rearrangement links TRBV6-5 to TRBJ2-7; the D gene is possibly TRBD1 (5 bases). The germline V gene encodes CDR1 MNHEY and CDR2 SVGAGI. Trimming removed 5 bases from V and 4 bases from J, with 12 bases in between. The length of the CDR3 is 13 residues.